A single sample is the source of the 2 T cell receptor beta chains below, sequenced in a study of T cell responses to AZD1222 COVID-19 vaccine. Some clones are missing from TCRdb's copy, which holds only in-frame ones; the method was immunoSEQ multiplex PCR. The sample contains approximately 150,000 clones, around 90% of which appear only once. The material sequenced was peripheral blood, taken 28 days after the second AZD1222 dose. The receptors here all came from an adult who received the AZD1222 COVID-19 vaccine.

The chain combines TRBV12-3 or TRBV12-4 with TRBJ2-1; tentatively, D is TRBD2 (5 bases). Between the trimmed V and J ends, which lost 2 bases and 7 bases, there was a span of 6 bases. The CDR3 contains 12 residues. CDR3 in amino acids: CASSLTGNEQFF. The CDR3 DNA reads TGTGCCAGCAGTTTAACGGGGAATGAGCAGTTCTTC.

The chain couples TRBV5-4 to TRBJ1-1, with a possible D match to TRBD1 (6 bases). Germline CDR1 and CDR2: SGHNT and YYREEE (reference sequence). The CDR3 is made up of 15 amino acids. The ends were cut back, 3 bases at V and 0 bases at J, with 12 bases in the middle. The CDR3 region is CASSWGGDMNTEAFF. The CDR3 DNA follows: TGTGCCAGCAGCTGGGGGGGCGACATGAACACTGAAGCTTTCTTT.